This T cell receptor beta chain is from a study of T cell responses to AZD1222 COVID-19 vaccine. Sequencing used immunoSEQ multiplex PCR; TCRdb keeps in-frame clones, though not all of them. The sample contains some 80,000 clones, about 87% of which appear only once. Study conclusions and caveats: The donor cohort was predominantly white British with a female majority, and clonal diversity may have been underestimated. Sampling that yielded the repertoires occurred only after the peak T cell response. Targeting of unmutated variant regions was reportedly seen in nearly half of spike-specific TCRs. Baseline testing showed seropositivity in only a handful of AZD1222 recipients.

Details on this clone: Its cognate antigen is unknown.

The material was peripheral blood, obtained 28 days after the second dose of the MenACWY control vaccine. This clonotype originated in an adult who received the MenACWY meningococcal vaccine as a control.

This CDR3 reads CASSEGGNRETQYF. CDR3 in DNA: TGTGCCAGCAGTGAAGGGGGTAACAGGGAGACCCAGTACTTC. This chain joins TRBV2 and TRBJ2-5; possibly TRBD1 for D (5 bases). Germline values: CDR1 SNHLY, CDR2 FYNNEI. Trimming shortened V by 1 base and J by 5 bases, and 11 bases separated the two germline ends. The length of the CDR3 is 14 residues.